This TCR beta chain stems from a study of Graves' ophthalmopathy and Graves' hyperthyroidism. Broader study findings: The model achieved 70.59% sensitivity and less than 85% specificity for ophthalmopathy progression.

Clinical symptoms, serum thyroxine, TRAb, thyroid ultrasound and orbital computed tomography formed the basis of diagnosis. On this clonotype: Its antigen is currently unknown.

Trimming shortened V by 4 bases and J by 10 bases, and 17 bases separated the two germline ends. CDR1 is MNHEY, CDR2 SVGAGI, per germline. This CDR3 has 13 amino acids. As the template, RNA transcripts were used to amplify TCR beta CDR3 regions. Second-round multiplex PCR came after a first-round RT-PCR that employed HTBI primers. TCRdb re-called the multiplex PCR reads through MiXCR, storing one row per CDR3 protein. The table records about 390,000 distinct CDR3 sequences, about 18% of them present only once. This chain uses TRBV6-5 with TRBJ2-7, with D perhaps TRBD1 (6 bases). The sample taken for sequencing was peripheral blood. The receptor's source is an adult woman with stable Graves' hyperthyroidism. The CDR3 DNA sequence: TGTGCCAGCAGTTCCACTATGGCACAGGGACAGTACTTC. Encoded protein: CASSSTMAQGQYF.